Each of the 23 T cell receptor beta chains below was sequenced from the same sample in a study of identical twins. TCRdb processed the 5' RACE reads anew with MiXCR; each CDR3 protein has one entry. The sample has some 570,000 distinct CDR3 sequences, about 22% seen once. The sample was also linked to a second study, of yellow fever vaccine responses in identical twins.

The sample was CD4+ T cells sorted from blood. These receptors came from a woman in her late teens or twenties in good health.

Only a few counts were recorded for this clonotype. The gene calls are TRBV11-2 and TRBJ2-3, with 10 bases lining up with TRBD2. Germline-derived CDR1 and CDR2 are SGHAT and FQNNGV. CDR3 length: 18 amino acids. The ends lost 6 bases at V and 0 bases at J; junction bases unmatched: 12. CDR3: CASRTLTETSGSTDTQYF. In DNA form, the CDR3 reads TGTGCCAGCAGAACCCTGACAGAGACTAGCGGGAGCACAGATACGCAGTATTTT.

The CDR3 sequence is CASSEREGNWYEQYF. The CDR3 DNA follows: TGTGCCAGCAGCGAGCGGGAGGGCAATTGGTACGAGCAGTACTTC. V gene TRBV7-9 combines with J gene TRBJ2-7; 10 nucleotides match TRBD2. The CDR3 covers 15 residues. J lost 4 bases, V lost 5 bases, and 8 bases had no gene match. The germline V gene has CDR1 SEHNR and CDR2 FQNEAQ (reference sequence).

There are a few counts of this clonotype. The CDR3 loop reads CASSFLSGDVNFYGYTF. DNA for the CDR3: TGTGCCAGCAGTTTTCTTTCAGGGGACGTAAACTTCTATGGCTACACCTTC. The chain has TRBV27 and TRBJ1-2, with D tentatively TRBD1 (6 bases). Germline V gene lookup returns CDR1 MNHEY and CDR2 SMNVEV (reference sequence). The CDR3 is 17 amino acids. V gave up 3 bases and J gave up 4 bases, with 21 bases separating them.

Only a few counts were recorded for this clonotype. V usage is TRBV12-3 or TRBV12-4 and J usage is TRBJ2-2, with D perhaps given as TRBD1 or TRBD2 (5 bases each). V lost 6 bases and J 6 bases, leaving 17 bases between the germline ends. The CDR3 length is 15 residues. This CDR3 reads CASRNRMWGPGELFF. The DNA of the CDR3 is TGTGCCAGCAGAAACAGGATGTGGGGACCCGGGGAGCTGTTTTTT.

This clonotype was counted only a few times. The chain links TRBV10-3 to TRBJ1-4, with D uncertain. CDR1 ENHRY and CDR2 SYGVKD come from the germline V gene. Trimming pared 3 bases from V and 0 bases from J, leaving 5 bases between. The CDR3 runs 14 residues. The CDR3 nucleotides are TGTGCCATCAGTGATGAGGCAACTAATGAAAAACTGTTTTTT. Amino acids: CAISDEATNEKLFF.

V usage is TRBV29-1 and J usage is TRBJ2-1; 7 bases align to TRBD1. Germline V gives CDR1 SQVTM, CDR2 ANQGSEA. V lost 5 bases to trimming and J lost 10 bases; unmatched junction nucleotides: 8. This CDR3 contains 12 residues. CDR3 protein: CSVSTGPNEQFF. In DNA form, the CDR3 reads TGCAGCGTTTCGACAGGGCCCAACGAGCAGTTCTTC.

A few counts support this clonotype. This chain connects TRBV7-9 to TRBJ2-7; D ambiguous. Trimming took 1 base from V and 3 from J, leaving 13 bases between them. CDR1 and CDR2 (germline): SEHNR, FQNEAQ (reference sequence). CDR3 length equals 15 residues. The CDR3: CASSLVASPCYEQYV. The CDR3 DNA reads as TGTGCCAGCAGCTTAGTTGCCTCCCCTTGCTACGAGCAGTACGTC.

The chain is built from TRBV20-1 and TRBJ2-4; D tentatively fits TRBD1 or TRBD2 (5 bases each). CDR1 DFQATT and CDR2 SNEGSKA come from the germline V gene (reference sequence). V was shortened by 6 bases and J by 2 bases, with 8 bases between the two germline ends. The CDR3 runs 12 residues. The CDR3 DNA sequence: TGCAGTGCACCGGGGCCCAAAAACATTCAGTACTTC. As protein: CSAPGPKNIQYF.

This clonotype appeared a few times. The CDR3 nucleotides read TGTGCCAGCACCCCCCAGGGGTCGAATTCACCCCTCCACTTT. Translating it yields CASTPQGSNSPLHF. The chain joins TRBV6-1 to TRBJ1-6; D may be TRBD1 (6 bases). CDR1 MNHNS and CDR2 SASEGT come from the germline V gene. The ends were cut back, 7 bases at V and 7 bases at J, with 14 bases in the middle. CDR3 length: 14 residues.

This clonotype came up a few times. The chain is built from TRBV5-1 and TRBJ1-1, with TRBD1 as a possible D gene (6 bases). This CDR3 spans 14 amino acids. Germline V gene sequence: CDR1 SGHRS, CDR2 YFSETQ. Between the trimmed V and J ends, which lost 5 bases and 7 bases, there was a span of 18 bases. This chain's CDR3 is CASRPDSLSHEAFF. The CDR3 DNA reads TGCGCCAGCAGACCGGACAGCCTCTCTCATGAAGCTTTCTTT.

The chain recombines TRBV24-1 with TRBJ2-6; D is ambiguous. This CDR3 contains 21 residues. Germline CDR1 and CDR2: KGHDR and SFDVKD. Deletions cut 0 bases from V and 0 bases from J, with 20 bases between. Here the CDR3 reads CATSDLHVGSHLLSGANVLTF. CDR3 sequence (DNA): TGTGCCACCAGTGATTTGCACGTTGGGTCCCACCTTCTCTCTGGGGCCAACGTCCTGACTTTC.

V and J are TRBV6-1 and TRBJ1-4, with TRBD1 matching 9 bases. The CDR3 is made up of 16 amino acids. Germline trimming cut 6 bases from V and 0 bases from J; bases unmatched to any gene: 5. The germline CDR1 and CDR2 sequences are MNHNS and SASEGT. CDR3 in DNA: TGTGCCAGCAGGACAGGGGGTCTGGCAACTAATGAAAAACTGTTTTTT. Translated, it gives CASRTGGLATNEKLFF.

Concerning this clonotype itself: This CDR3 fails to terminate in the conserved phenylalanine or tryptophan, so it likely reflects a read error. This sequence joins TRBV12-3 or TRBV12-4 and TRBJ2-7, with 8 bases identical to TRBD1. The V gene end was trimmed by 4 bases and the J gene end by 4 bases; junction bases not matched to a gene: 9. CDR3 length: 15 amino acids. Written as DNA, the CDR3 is TGTGCCAGCAGTTCCCATACAGGGGGAACTTACGAGCAGTACTTG. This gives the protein CASSSHTGGTYEQYL.

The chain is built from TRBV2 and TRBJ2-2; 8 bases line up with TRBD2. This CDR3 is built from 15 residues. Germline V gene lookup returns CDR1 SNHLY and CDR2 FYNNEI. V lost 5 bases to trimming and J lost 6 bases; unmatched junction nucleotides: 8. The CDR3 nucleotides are TGTGCCAGCAGTCTCGGACTAGCTCGGTCCGGGGAGCTGTTTTTT. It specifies CASSLGLARSGELFF.

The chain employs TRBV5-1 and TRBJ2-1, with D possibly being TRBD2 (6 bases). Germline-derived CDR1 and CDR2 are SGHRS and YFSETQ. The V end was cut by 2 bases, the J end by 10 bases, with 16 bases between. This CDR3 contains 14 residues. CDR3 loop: CASSFMGGMEEQFF. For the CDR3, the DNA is TGCGCCAGCAGCTTCATGGGAGGTATGGAAGAGCAGTTCTTC.

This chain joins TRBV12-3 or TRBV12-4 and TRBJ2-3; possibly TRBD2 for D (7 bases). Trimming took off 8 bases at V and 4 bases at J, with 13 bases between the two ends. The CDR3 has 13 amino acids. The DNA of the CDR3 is TGTGCCAGCGGGGGGGGGCACTCAGATACGCAGTATTTT. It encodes CASGGGHSDTQYF.

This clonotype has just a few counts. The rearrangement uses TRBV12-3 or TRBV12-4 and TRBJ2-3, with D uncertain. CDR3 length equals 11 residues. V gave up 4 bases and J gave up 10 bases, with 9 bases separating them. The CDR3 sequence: CASSSSVAQYF. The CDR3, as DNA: TGTGCCAGCAGTTCCTCCGTAGCGCAGTATTTT.

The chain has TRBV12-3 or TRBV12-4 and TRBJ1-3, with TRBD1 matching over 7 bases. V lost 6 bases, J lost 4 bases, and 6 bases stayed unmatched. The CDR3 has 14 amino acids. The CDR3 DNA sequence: TGTGCCAGCAGCCCTACAGGGGTGGGAAACACCATATATTTT. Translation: CASSPTGVGNTIYF.

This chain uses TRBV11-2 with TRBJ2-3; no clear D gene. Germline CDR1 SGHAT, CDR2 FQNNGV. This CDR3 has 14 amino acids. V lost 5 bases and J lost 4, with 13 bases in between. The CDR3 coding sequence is TGTGCCAGCAGCCCCGTGGGTTCCTCAGATACGCAGTATTTT. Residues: CASSPVGSSDTQYF.

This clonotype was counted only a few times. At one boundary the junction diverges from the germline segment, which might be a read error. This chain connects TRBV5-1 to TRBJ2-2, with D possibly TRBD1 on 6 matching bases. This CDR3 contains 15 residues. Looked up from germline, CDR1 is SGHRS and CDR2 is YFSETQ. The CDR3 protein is CASSLGGANTGELFF. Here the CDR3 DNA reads TGTGCCAGCAGTTTAGGGGGAGCGAACACCGGGGAGCTGTTTTTT.

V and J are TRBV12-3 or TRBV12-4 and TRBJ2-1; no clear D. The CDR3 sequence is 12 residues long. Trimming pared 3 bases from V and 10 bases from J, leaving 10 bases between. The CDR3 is CASSFKGTEQFF. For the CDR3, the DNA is TGTGCCAGCAGTTTTAAGGGAACCGAGCAGTTCTTC.

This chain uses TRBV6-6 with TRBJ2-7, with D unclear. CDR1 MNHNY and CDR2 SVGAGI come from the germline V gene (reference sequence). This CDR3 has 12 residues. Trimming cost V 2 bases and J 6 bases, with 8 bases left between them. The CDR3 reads CASSYRSTEQYF. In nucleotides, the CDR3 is TGTGCCAGCAGTTACAGGTCGACCGAGCAGTACTTC.

The CDR3 coding sequence is TGCGCCAGCAGCTTGGGGGACAGGGTCGAGCAGTACTTC. Encoded protein: CASSLGDRVEQYF. The chain employs TRBV5-1 and TRBJ2-7; 9 bases fit TRBD1. Looked up from germline, CDR1 is SGHRS and CDR2 is YFSETQ. This CDR3 contains 13 residues. Trimming cost V 0 bases and J 6 bases; bases outside gene matches: 1.